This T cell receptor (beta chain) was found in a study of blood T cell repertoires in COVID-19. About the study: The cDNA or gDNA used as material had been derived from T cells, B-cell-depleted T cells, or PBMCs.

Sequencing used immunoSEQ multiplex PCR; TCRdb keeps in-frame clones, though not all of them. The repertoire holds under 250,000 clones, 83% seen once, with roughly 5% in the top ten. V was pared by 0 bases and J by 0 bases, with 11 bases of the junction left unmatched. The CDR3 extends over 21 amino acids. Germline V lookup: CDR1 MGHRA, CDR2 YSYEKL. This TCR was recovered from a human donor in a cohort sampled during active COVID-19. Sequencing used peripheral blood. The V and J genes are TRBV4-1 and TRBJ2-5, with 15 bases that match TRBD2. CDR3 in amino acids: CASSQDTGTSGRWGNQETQYF. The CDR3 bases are TGCGCCAGCAGCCAAGATACGGGGACTAGCGGGAGGTGGGGCAACCAAGAGACCCAGTACTTC.